This TCR beta chain was captured in a study of STAT3 mutations in large granular lymphocyte leukemia (dated by TCRdb to about 2019). Context from the whole study: Canonical activating STAT3 mutations were detected in roughly half of the longitudinally sequenced T-LGLL patients. As controls within the study, a couple of patients with natural killer LGL leukemia were also sequenced longitudinally. For each patient, sequencing was performed at an average of around 4.2 time points, with a range of 2 to 8 samplings. To reconstruct clonal hierarchy and dynamics, serial deep sequencing of TCRbeta CDR3 and STAT3 was performed in patients with T-cell large granular lymphocyte leukemia. From an initial cohort of 207 LGL patients, approximately 18 representative T-LGLL cases were selected for longitudinal TCRbeta and STAT3 sequencing. Over half of the T-LGLL patients were given one or more immunosuppressive therapy regimens, and 40% to 50% of those treated had a hematologic response. Study-wide conclusions, independent of this receptor: TCR clonotype switching after therapy was observed in about 35% of the 18 patients, and all newly emerging clones were found to be STAT3 wild type. Dominant TCR clone burden was found to exceed STAT3 mutant burden in several patients, suggesting that STAT3 mutation arose secondarily within a pre-expanded clone. All T-LGLL patients had at least one immunodominant TCRbeta clonotype, and roughly half had multiple immunodominant subclonotypes. Because codominant clonotypes persisted in some patients, a small but highly pathogenic clone may have been missed. Because no samples were available when a clone first appeared, clonal expansion had to be inferred from samplings taken at other points. The linking of therapy response to changes in TCR clonal burden was complicated by variable intervals between samplings and differing treatment regimens.

DNA was extracted from blood mononuclear cells, and the same DNA was used for both TCR and STAT3 sequencing. Measured from the cysteine to the phenylalanine, the CDR3 is 14 residues long. This entry keeps only the CDR3 DNA: 42 bases, framed from base 1. V and J are truncated by 0 bases and 1 base respectively, leaving an intervening sequence of 7 bases. CDR1 and CDR2 are read off the germline V gene as SGHRS and YFSETQ. This clone was counted a few times. Its specific antigen is unknown. Per-base quality was not reported, and no clone a single base away is much larger than it. An Illumina MiSeq was used to sequence the TCRbeta libraries, yielding an average of around 41,000 productive templates per sample. TCRbeta CDR3 libraries were generated with the immunoSEQ assay using multiplex PCR amplification. The study's own analysis went as follows. Repertoire diversity was computed as previously defined, with values near 0 indicating extremely monoclonal samples. The table was pulled from immuneACCESS by TCRdb, which kept in-frame rearrangements only. Such tables lose some clones; where checked, under half of the loss comes from unresolved V genes, and the rest has no known cause. The V and J calls and clone size come from that table; D and trimming were worked out from the DNA. The sample table records about 42,000 clones; roughly 81% of these occur just once. More than 0.35% of the sample comes from the top ten.

The receptor chain draws on TRBV5-1 and TRBJ2-5; the D gene identity is not certain. The sample consisted of PBMCs. The TCR was taken from a human donor with T large granular lymphocyte leukemia. Some clones in this sample may be carry-over from other donors' samples. CDR3 region: CASSLAQSQETQYF. The nucleotides are TGCGCCAGCAGCTTGGCCCAGTCCCAAGAGACCCAGTACTTC.